The 5 T cell receptor beta chains given below trace back to one sample, sequenced in a study of T cell responses to AZD1222 COVID-19 vaccine. Clones were read by immunoSEQ multiplex PCR, and TCRdb kept only the in-frame ones, dropping some. The profile shows 150,000 to 200,000 clones, 90% of them singletons. Source: peripheral blood, taken 28 days after the second AZD1222 dose. These receptor sequences come from an adult who received the AZD1222 COVID-19 vaccine.

The V call is TRBV28, the J call TRBJ1-1; the D is unclear. Germline assignment: CDR1 MDHEN and CDR2 SYDVKM. The CDR3 is 14 residues long. Trimming took off 6 bases at V and 1 base at J, with 12 bases between the two ends. The CDR3 protein is CASRALLSNTEAFF. The DNA for the CDR3 is TGTGCCAGCAGGGCCCTTCTCTCGAACACTGAAGCTTTCTTT.

The chain couples TRBV4-2 to TRBJ2-1; 11 bases line up with TRBD2. CDR1 and CDR2 (germline): LGHNA, YNFKEQ. The junction had 8 bases not matched to a gene; V was cut back by 0 bases and J by 4 bases. The CDR3 is 18 residues long. This CDR3 reads CASSQDTPLAGGYNEQFF. CDR3 nucleotides: TGTGCCAGCAGCCAAGATACCCCGCTAGCGGGGGGTTACAATGAGCAGTTCTTC.

The chain joins TRBV4-2 to TRBJ2-3; 12 bases fit TRBD2. The CDR3 sequence is 18 residues long. The V gene's germline CDR1 is LGHNA and CDR2 YNFKEQ. After removal of 0 bases from V and 5 bases from J, the junction contained 9 bases not matched to a gene. DNA for the CDR3: TGTGCCAGCAGCCAAGATTCTCTAGCGGGAGGGCACGGAGATACGCAGTATTTT. Translated, it gives CASSQDSLAGGHGDTQYF.

V gene TRBV10-2 combines with J gene TRBJ2-2; TRBD1 is a possible D gene (7 bases). CDR3 size: 16 residues. Trimming removed 3 bases from V and 4 bases from J, with 15 bases in between. Germline values: CDR1 WSHSY, CDR2 SAAADI. The CDR3 loop reads CASSEIRQGGTGELFF. CDR3 coding DNA: TGCGCCAGCAGTGAAATTCGCCAGGGGGGCACCGGGGAGCTGTTTTTT.

The chain joins TRBV30 to TRBJ1-5, with 10 positions matching TRBD1. Germline V gene lookup returns CDR1 GTSNPN and CDR2 SVGIG (reference sequence). Germline trimming cut 5 bases from V and 3 bases from J; bases unmatched to any gene: 4. CDR3 size: 14 residues. The CDR3 sequence is CAWGTGVSNQPQHF. The CDR3 nucleotides are TGTGCCTGGGGGACAGGGGTATCCAATCAGCCCCAGCATTTT.